A single sample is the source of the 2 T cell receptor beta chains below, sequenced in a study of blood T cell repertoires in COVID-19. Produced via immunoSEQ multiplex PCR; TCRdb's table is partial and in-frame only. The sample contains about 160,000 clones, over 75% of which appear only once. What was sequenced was PBMCs or T cells enriched from blood (not recorded which). These receptors were obtained from a woman between 50 and 59 years old who had recovered from COVID-19.

This CDR3 is CANPRTPNKNTEAFF. The CDR3 DNA sequence: TGTGCCAACCCCCGGACACCAAACAAGAACACTGAAGCTTTCTTT. The chain is built from TRBV5-4 and TRBJ1-1, with D tentatively TRBD1 (5 bases). The CDR3 totals 15 residues. CDR1 SGHNT and CDR2 YYREEE come from the germline V gene (reference sequence). V was pared by 9 bases and J by 1 base, with 19 bases between.

CDR3 sequence: CASRRTGFYEQYF. CDR3 sequence (DNA): TGTGCCAGCAGGAGGACAGGGTTCTACGAGCAGTACTTC. The rearrangement links TRBV27 to TRBJ2-7, with 8 bases aligning to TRBD1. Looked up from germline, CDR1 is MNHEY and CDR2 is SMNVEV (reference sequence). There are 13 residues in the CDR3. J gave up 3 bases and V 6 bases, and 4 bases lay outside the gene matches.